This TCR beta chain was profiled in a study of blood T cells in healthy people across ages. CDR3 length: 20 amino acids. In germline, CDR1 is SGHRS, CDR2 YFSETQ. The junction had 20 bases not matched to a gene; V was cut back by 3 bases and J by 1 base. No fewer than 5.5 micrograms of total RNA were isolated from every sample. Concerning this clonotype itself: The antigen is undetermined.

General study points: The diversity estimates, figures obtained from one million T cells, were considered underestimates. Without sorted subsets, naive and antigen-experienced compartments could not be conclusively compared.

Next came a second PCR, run for about 7 to 12 cycles, which used a sample-barcoded 5' primer along with a J-beta primer mix. Each cDNA molecule was tagged by a template-switch adaptor that had 12 random nucleotides. TCRdb reprocessed the 5' RACE reads via MiXCR and lists one record per CDR3 protein. The data contain hundreds of thousands of distinct CDR3 sequences, more than 45% of them seen just once; the ten biggest clones take up roughly 12%. The chain links TRBV5-1 to TRBJ1-1; 8 bases agree with TRBD1. The sequencing input was blood. The source is a woman over 75 in good health. The CDR3 protein is CASSSRNNLIRGRRNTEAFF. Written as DNA, the CDR3 is TGCGCCAGCAGCTCAAGGAACAACCTCATCAGGGGGCGCAGGAACACTGAAGCTTTCTTT.